Presented here are 13 T cell receptor gamma chains from one specimen sequenced in a study of gamma-delta chains in newborns, infants, children. TCRdb reprocessed the reads using CATT. The sample yields roughly 600 gamma-chain clones, around 50% seen once. Material for sequencing was blood. These receptors all come from a child who was a newborn, infant or young child, either healthy, febrile or measles-vaccinated (not recorded which).

In the case of this clone: A much bigger clone sits one base away, suggesting this may be a read error. V gene TRGV9 combines with J gene TRGJP. No J segment appears in TCRdb, so it was assigned here by matching the sequence to germline. The germline V gene has CDR1 GITISATS and CDR2 ISYDGTV (reference sequence). The CDR3 runs to 17 residues. The CDR3 region has the DNA TGTGCCTTGTGGGGGGTGCAACAAGAGTTGGGCAAAAAAATCAAGGTATTT. Protein: CALWGVQQELGKKIKVF.

Turning to this clone: Since a far larger clone is one base different, this is likely a read error. A J gene of TRGJP was called, though the V gene was not. The CDR3 runs to 15 residues. The CDR3 reads CALCEEELGKKIKVF. CDR3 nucleotides: TGTGCCTTGTGTGAGGAAGAGTTGGGCAAAAAAATCAAGGTATTT.

The rearrangement joins TRGV9 to TRGJP. The J gene, left out of TCRdb, was set here by checking the DNA against germline. The CDR3 runs to 17 residues. V gave up 1 base and J gave up 4 bases; unmatched junction bases: 4. CDR1 is GITISATS, CDR2 ISYDGTV, per germline (reference sequence). The DNA of the CDR3 is TGTGCCTTGTGGGAGGTAACACAAGAGTTGGGCAAAAAAATCAAGGTATTT. Translating gives CALWEVTQELGKKIKVF.

No V gene was called here, but the J gene is TRGJ1 or TRGJ2. CDR3 length: 13 residues. The CDR3 spells CATFGLNYYKKLF. The CDR3 DNA reads as TGTGCCACCTTTGGCCTGAATTATTATAAGAAACTCTTT.

Sample share makes this clone large (0.1 to 1%). The chain employs TRGV3 and TRGJ1 or TRGJ2. Germline V lookup: CDR1 VTNTFY, CDR2 YDVSTARD (reference sequence). The CDR3 contains 13 residues. J gave up 0 bases and V 3 bases, and 2 bases lay outside the gene matches. The CDR3 reads CATWDENYYKKLF. The CDR3 bases are TGTGCCACCTGGGACGAGAATTATTATAAGAAACTCTTT.

This clone has a single count. This could be a read error, since a much larger clone is one nucleotide away. This chain uses TRGV9 with TRGJ1 or TRGJ2. The J gene comes from matching the DNA to germline here; TCRdb lacks it. Germline V lookup: CDR1 GITISATS, CDR2 ISYDGTV (reference sequence). The CDR3 sequence is 13 residues long. The J segment lost 4 bases and the V segment lost 3 bases, leaving 6 bases of the junction unmatched. CDR3 residues: CALWELRYYKKLF. Here the CDR3 DNA reads TGTGCCTTGTGGGAGTTGCGATATTATAAGAAACTCTTT.

Here the V gene is TRGV9, but the J gene went uncalled. Per the germline V gene, CDR1 is GITISATS and CDR2 is ISYDGTV (reference sequence). The CDR3 consists of 11 residues. The CDR3 sequence is CALWEVDKKLF. In DNA form, the CDR3 reads TGTGCCCTGTGGGAGGTGGATAAGAAGCTCTTT.

Of note for this clone: A much larger clone differs by one base, so this may be a read error. The chain recombines TRGV9 with TRGJP. The J gene was not available in TCRdb and was assigned here by matching the DNA to germline segments. Germline V lookup: CDR1 GITISATS, CDR2 ISYDGTV (reference sequence). The CDR3 sequence is 17 residues long. CDR3 DNA: TGTGCCTTGTGGGGGGTGCAGGGGGAGTTGGGCAAAAAAATCAAGGTATTT. Its translation: CALWGVQGELGKKIKVF.

Concerning this clone: This could be a read error, since a much larger clone is one nucleotide away. The chain uses TRGV8 and TRGJ1 or TRGJ2. Matching the DNA to germline supplied the J gene, which TCRdb does not give. Losses at the gene ends were 0 bases for V and 6 bases for J; bases not matched to a gene: 2. The CDR3 has 12 amino acids. Germline V gives CDR1 VENAVY, CDR2 YDSYNSRV. In nucleotides, the CDR3 is TGTGCCACCTGGGATAGGAGTTATAAGAAACTCTTT. Its translation is CATWDRSYKKLF.

Concerning this clone: At one of its ends the junction is not consistent with the germline gene, which may arise from a read error. The chain combines TRGV8 with TRGJ1 or TRGJ2. TCRdb leaves out the J gene; it was filled in here by matching the DNA to germline. CDR3 size: 12 residues. Per germline, CDR1 VENAVY and CDR2 YDSYNSRV. DNA of the CDR3: TGTGCCACCGGGGAGAGGGATTATAAGAAACTCTTT. Amino acids: CATGERDYKKLF.

As concerns this clone: Being one base from a much bigger clone, this may be a read error. V usage is TRGV9 and J usage is TRGJ1 or TRGJ2. TCRdb gives no J gene; it was assigned here by matching the DNA to germline. J lost 4 bases, V lost 5 bases, and 8 bases had no gene match. The CDR3 is 13 amino acids. CDR1 and CDR2 from the germline V gene are GITISATS and ISYDGTV (reference sequence). In nucleotides, the CDR3 is TGTGCCTTGTGGGGGGGGAGCTATTATAAGAAACTCTTT. It translates to CALWGGSYYKKLF.

The J gene was not called, though the V gene is TRGV9. CDR3 length equals 16 residues. The germline CDR1 and CDR2 sequences are GITISATS and ISYDGTV (reference sequence). The CDR3 protein is CALWGAQGLGEEIKVF. CDR3 in DNA: TGTGCCTTGTGGGGGGCACAAGGGTTGGGCGAAGAGATAAAGGTCTTT.

About this clone itself: A single base separates this from a much larger clone, so it may be a read error. The chain uses TRGV9 and TRGJP. The J gene was missing in TCRdb and was found by matching the end of the DNA to germline. The J segment lost 9 bases and the V segment lost 3 bases, leaving 5 bases of the junction unmatched. Germline CDR1 is GITISATS and CDR2 is ISYDGTV (reference sequence). The CDR3 length is 15 residues. The CDR3 sequence: CALWEQVLGKKIKVF. The CDR3 DNA reads as TGTGCCTTGTGGGAGCAGGTGTTGGGCAAAAAAATCAAGGTATTT.